The rows below give T cell receptor beta chains drawn from one sample of a study of monozygotic twins with inflammatory bowel disease. TCRdb reanalyzed the 5' RACE reads and collapses them to one entry per CDR3 protein, without DNA. Found here are about 450,000 distinct CDR3 sequences; the top ten clones hold 2.4%. Sequenced input: blood. The source is a human donor with ulcerative colitis or Crohn's disease, or a healthy co-twin of an affected twin (not recorded which). Both conserved end residues are part of each CDR3.

TRBV7-9,TRBJ1-5,CASSLAVGPHQPQHF
TRBV11-2,TRBJ2-1,CASSFLAGGPGNEQFF
TRBV4-1,TRBJ1-6,CASSPSPGDSPLHF
TRBV5-1,TRBJ1-1,CASTTTPPNTEAFF
TRBV12-3/TRBV12-4,TRBJ1-4,CASSLYRAGEKLFF
TRBV3-1,TRBJ1-2,CASSQEVVGNYGYTF
TRBV7-6,TRBJ2-1,CASSATGDNEQFF
TRBV5-4,TRBJ2-1,CASSRPGTGVNEQFF
TRBV19,TRBJ2-1,CASSMGTTGGSSYNEQFF
TRBV29-1,TRBJ2-1,CSVDSGHYDEQFF
TRBV25-1,TRBJ2-1,CASSEYGVGAYNEQFF
TRBV20-1,TRBJ2-4,CSAGTQSAKNIQYF
TRBV5-4,TRBJ1-3,CASSLDQGIGNTIYF
TRBV5-1,TRBJ1-1,CASSLGPRSNTEAFF
TRBV12-3/TRBV12-4,TRBJ1-2,CASSFRGASGYTF
TRBV20-1,TRBJ1-2,CSARLNTGWIEGYTF
TRBV6-6,TRBJ2-3,CASDRDRGSNTQYF
TRBV20-1,TRBJ1-3,CSARDSGWYGNTIYF
TRBV5-1,TRBJ2-7,CASTPESGPPPYEQYF
TRBV5-6,TRBJ1-4,CASSSTGKLFF
TRBV6-5,TRBJ2-3,CASSSGTSGGLSTDTQYF